This TCR beta chain was documented in a study of early T cells in non-severe SARS-CoV-2 infection. The wider study: Sequencing targeted bulk RNA from unsorted whole blood, leaving chains unpaired. Whole-study findings and limits: The VDJdb matching leaned toward anti-spike CD8 responses and overlooked private and CD4 specificities.

CDR3 length: 13 amino acids. Germline assignment: CDR1 SGHTA and CDR2 FQGNSA. Trimming shortened V by 5 bases and J by 8 bases, and 13 bases separated the two germline ends. On this clonotype: Its antigen remains unidentified.

Molecules of cDNA were individually given unique molecular identifiers that were attached to them. TCRdb independently ran MiXCR on the 5' RACE reads; one entry per CDR3 protein. The sample comprises about 69,000 distinct CDR3 sequences, around 15% of which are singletons, and over 12% rests with the top ten. Material for sequencing was whole blood. The chain has TRBV7-2 and TRBJ2-1; D uncertain. The receptor's source is an adult who was a healthcare worker with PCR-confirmed SARS-CoV-2 infection or an uninfected control (not recorded which). Written as DNA, the CDR3 is TGTGCCAGCAGCCCCCAGATCGGCGATGAGCAGTTCTTC. Its translation: CASSPQIGDEQFF.